The 9 T cell receptor beta chains reported below all come from one sample, sequenced in a study of T-cell memory formation after mild COVID-19. MiXCR, applied by TCRdb to the 5' RACE reads, yields one record per CDR3 protein. In the table there are under 300,000 distinct CDR3 sequences, 8.2% of which are singletons. The sample consisted of PBMCs or a T cell subset sorted from them (not recorded which). Receptor source: a man younger than 30 who had mild COVID-19 (a few samples of this study predate the infection). Cell type and time point are not known.

The sample holds a few counts of this clonotype. The V gene is TRBV3-1, the J gene TRBJ2-6; 7 bases are a match to TRBD1. CDR3 length equals 18 residues. The V gene's germline CDR1 is LGHDT and CDR2 YNNKEL (reference sequence). The V segment lost 4 bases and the J segment 3 bases; nucleotides outside the gene matches: 12. This CDR3 reads CASSPRWDRRFGANVLTF. CDR3 nucleotides: TGTGCCAGCAGCCCCCGGTGGGACAGAAGATTTGGGGCCAACGTCCTGACTTTC.

This clonotype has at least ten counts. The rearrangement links TRBV11-2 to TRBJ2-3; 8 nucleotides line up with TRBD2. The V gene's germline CDR1 is SGHAT and CDR2 FQNNGV. The CDR3 runs to 14 residues. V dropped 5 bases and J dropped 2; count of bases not matched to a gene: 3. CDR3 in amino acids: CASSRGGSTDTQYF. CDR3 nucleotide sequence: TGTGCCAGCAGCCGCGGGGGGTCCACAGATACGCAGTATTTT.

Only a few counts were recorded for this clonotype. The chain carries TRBV7-9 and TRBJ1-2, with 9 bases matching TRBD1. CDR3 length: 16 residues. CDR1 SEHNR and CDR2 FQNEAQ come from the germline V gene (reference sequence). J lost 6 bases, V lost 5 bases, and 13 bases had no gene match. In DNA, the CDR3 is TGTGCCAGCAGCCAAATAGAATACAGGGGGCATGATGGCTACACCTTC. Translating gives CASSQIEYRGHDGYTF.

This clonotype was observed a handful of times. V usage is TRBV9 and J usage is TRBJ1-5; D gene uncertain. This CDR3 has 12 residues. Germline loops: CDR1 SGDLS, CDR2 YYNGEE. V was clipped by 2 bases and J by 9 bases, with 9 bases between them. CDR3 sequence reads: CASSVGKGPQHF. CDR3 in DNA: TGTGCCAGCAGCGTGGGAAAGGGGCCCCAGCATTTT.

The table lists this clonotype with many counts. Here the CDR3 reads CATSPGQGSQETQYF. The CDR3 DNA follows: TGTGCCACCAGTCCTGGACAGGGGAGCCAAGAGACCCAGTACTTC. V gene TRBV24-1 combines with J gene TRBJ2-5, with 9 positions matching TRBD1. Unmatched junction bases numbered 5, after V lost 6 bases and J lost 1 base. Germline CDR1 KGHDR, CDR2 SFDVKD. This CDR3 has 15 amino acids.

The rearrangement joins TRBV20-1 to TRBJ1-2; unclear D gene. Trimming stripped 3 bases from V and 7 bases from J, with 15 bases between. Germline CDR1 is DFQATT and CDR2 is SNEGSKA (reference sequence). The CDR3 length is 13 residues. CDR3 in amino acids: CSARGSRNPGYTF. In DNA, the CDR3 is TGCAGTGCTAGGGGGTCGAGGAACCCTGGCTACACCTTC.

This clonotype was detected ten times or more. The J gene is TRBJ2-1, the V gene TRBV12-3 or TRBV12-4; D is perhaps TRBD2 (6 bases). The CDR3 sequence is 14 residues long. Trimming pared 7 bases from V and 0 bases from J, leaving 10 bases between. CDR3 sequence reads: CASTLLASYNEQFF. CDR3 nucleotides: TGTGCCAGCACCCTACTAGCCTCCTACAATGAGCAGTTCTTC.

This clonotype turned up a few times. This chain uses TRBV7-9 with TRBJ1-2; 7 bases agree with TRBD1. Looked up from germline, CDR1 is SEHNR and CDR2 is FQNEAQ (reference sequence). The CDR3 runs 13 residues. Trimming removed 9 bases from V and 6 bases from J; junction bases left unmatched: 10. CDR3 sequence (DNA): TGTGCCAGTCAGCAAGGGCAGGGGGATGGCTACACCTTC. Translating it yields CASQQGQGDGYTF.

This clonotype turned up a few times. The chain combines TRBV7-2 with TRBJ1-6, with D perhaps matching TRBD1 (5 bases). The length of the CDR3 is 15 residues. Germline CDR1 is SGHTA and CDR2 is FQGNSA. Deletions cut 2 bases from V and 4 bases from J, with 9 bases between. The CDR3 sequence: CASSLRQPYNSPLHF. Written as DNA, the CDR3 is TGTGCCAGCAGCTTAAGACAGCCATATAATTCACCCCTCCACTTT.